This T cell receptor beta chain was observed in a study of blood T cell repertoires in COVID-19. Study background: There were acute and convalescent COVID-19 samples, and they came from the United States, Italy and Spain. Nucleic acid was either cDNA or gDNA, and it came from T cells, B-cell-depleted T cells, or PBMCs.

In the source study's methods: Reference gene primer amplification in the assay estimated nucleated cell counts. Repertoires were generated with immunoSEQ multiplex PCR, while TCRdb's copy carries only in-frame clones and drops some. For V, J and clone size, that table is used; D and trimming come from the DNA. The data show some 120,000 clones, about 89% seen once. The sequenced material came from peripheral blood. The clonotype originates from an older woman with acute or convalescent COVID-19.

CDR3 coding DNA: TGTGCCAGCAGCGTAGATGGACAGACCTATGAGCAGTTCTTC. It codes for CASSVDGQTYEQFF. V and J are TRBV9 and TRBJ2-1; possibly TRBD1 for D (6 bases). This CDR3 has 14 amino acids. The V and J ends lost 0 bases and 8 bases respectively, with 12 bases between them. Per the germline V gene, CDR1 is SGDLS and CDR2 is YYNGEE.